The clone carrying this T cell receptor (beta chain) has at least ten counts. Its antigen is as yet unknown. This sample was included in a study of breast tumors, draining lymph nodes, adjacent tissues. Overall study results and limits: Findings are consistent with lymph node origin and intratumoral expansion of most tumor T cells. Data only fit, rather than demonstrated, lymph node origin of most tumor T cells. Compared with basal-like, luminal-like tumors shared significantly more repertoire with nontumor tissue. Tumor repertoires ranked between lymph nodes and nontumor tissue in diversity, with V and J gene preferences.

TCRdb itself ran the multiplex PCR reads through MiXCR, one entry per CDR3 protein. The table records some 140,000 distinct CDR3 sequences, 20% to 25% of them present only once. After removal of 0 bases from V and 5 bases from J, the junction contained 2 bases not matched to a gene. The germline CDR1 and CDR2 sequences are SGHNT and YYREEE (reference sequence). This CDR3 is 16 amino acids long. Samples came from axillary lymph nodes draining the breast cancer. Material: axillary lymph node tissue. The gene calls are TRBV5-4 and TRBJ2-7; 16 bases are a match to TRBD2. The TCR sequence derives from a female donor with breast cancer. Some clones in this sample may be carry-over from other donors' samples. CDR3 residues: CASSLGGLAGGDEQYF. The DNA of the CDR3 is TGTGCCAGCAGCTTGGGGGGACTAGCGGGAGGGGACGAGCAGTACTTC.